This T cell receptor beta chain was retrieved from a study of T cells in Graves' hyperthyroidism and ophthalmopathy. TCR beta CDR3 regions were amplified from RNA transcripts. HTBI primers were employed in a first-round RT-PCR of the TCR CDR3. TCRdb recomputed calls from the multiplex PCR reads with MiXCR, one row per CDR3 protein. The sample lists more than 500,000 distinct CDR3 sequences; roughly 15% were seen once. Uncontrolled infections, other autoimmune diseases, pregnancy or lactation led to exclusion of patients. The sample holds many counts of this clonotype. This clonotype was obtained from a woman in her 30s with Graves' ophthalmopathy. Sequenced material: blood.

The CDR3 DNA reads as TGTGCCAGCAGCTCGGACGGAAACTATGGCTACACCTTC. Amino acids: CASSSDGNYGYTF. The chain has TRBV11-2 and TRBJ1-2, with D unclear. The germline V and J ends were trimmed by 4 bases and 2 bases, with 8 bases remaining between them. This CDR3 comprises 13 residues. Germline values: CDR1 SGHAT, CDR2 FQNNGV.